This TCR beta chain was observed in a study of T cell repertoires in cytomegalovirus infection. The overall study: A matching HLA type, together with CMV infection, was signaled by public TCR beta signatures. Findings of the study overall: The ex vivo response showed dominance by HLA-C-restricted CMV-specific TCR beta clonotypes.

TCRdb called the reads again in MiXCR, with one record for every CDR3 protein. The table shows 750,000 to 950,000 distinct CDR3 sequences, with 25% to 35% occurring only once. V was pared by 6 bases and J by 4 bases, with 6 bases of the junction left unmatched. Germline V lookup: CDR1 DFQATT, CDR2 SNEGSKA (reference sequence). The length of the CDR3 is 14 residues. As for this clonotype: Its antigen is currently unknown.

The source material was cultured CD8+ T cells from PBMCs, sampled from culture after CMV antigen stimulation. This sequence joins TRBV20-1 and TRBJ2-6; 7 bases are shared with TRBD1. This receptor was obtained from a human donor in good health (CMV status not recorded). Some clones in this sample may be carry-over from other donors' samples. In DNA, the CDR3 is TGCAGTGCCAAAGACAGGGCCGGGGCCAACGTCCTGACTTTC. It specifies CSAKDRAGANVLTF.